This is a list of T cell receptor beta chains from one sample in a study of T cell responses to AZD1222 COVID-19 vaccine. Generated by immunoSEQ multiplex PCR, the TCRdb table keeps only in-frame clones and is missing some. This sample has tens of thousands of clones, with approximately 83% found just once. Sequencing used peripheral blood, obtained on day 0 of AZD1222 vaccination. The receptor source for this set is an adult in good health. Each CDR3 is given with its conserved first and last residue. A D gene is named only where the DNA matches it firmly. Clone size, where shown, is once, few, many, or a class for clones that have expanded.

D gene | J gene | V gene | clone size | CDR3 length | CDR3 DNA | CDR3 protein
TRBD1 | TRBJ2-1 | TRBV5-6 | . | 16 | TGTGCCAGCAGCTTGGCCTTGACAGGGTTTTACAATGAGCAGTTCTTC | CASSLALTGFYNEQFF
. | TRBJ2-7 | TRBV10-3 | . | 15 | TGTGCCATCAGTGGTAGGGGCAGGGGGGGGTACGAGCAGTACTTC | CAISGRGRGGYEQYF
TRBD1 | TRBJ2-5 | TRBV10-3 | few | 15 | TGTGCCATCAGTGAGACGGGACAGGTTCAAGAGACCCAGTACTTC | CAISETGQVQETQYF
. | TRBJ2-2 | TRBV28 | . | 12 | TGTGCCAGCAGTTCTGATCCCGGGGAGCTGTTTTTT | CASSSDPGELFF
. | TRBJ2-7 | TRBV5-1 | . | 13 | TGCGCCAGCAGCTTGGACAGCTGGTACGAGCAGTACTTC | CASSLDSWYEQYF
. | TRBJ2-5 | TRBV3-1/TRBV3-2 | few | 14 | TGTGCCAGCAGCGAAAGTGGAGGAGAGGAGACCCAGTACTTC | CASSESGGEETQYF
. | TRBJ2-7 | TRBV27 | . | 13 | TGTGCCAGCAGAAGAGTAGGGATAGGGGAGCAGTACTTC | CASRRVGIGEQYF
TRBD1 | TRBJ2-5 | TRBV5-4 | . | 16 | TGTGCCAGCAGCGCCAAGACAGGGGAACGTGAGAAGACCCAGTACTTC | CASSAKTGEREKTQYF
TRBD2 | TRBJ2-5 | TRBV7-8 | . | 15 | TGTGCCAGCAGCTATCTAGCGGGAGTCGCCGAGACCCAGTACTTC | CASSYLAGVAETQYF
. | TRBJ1-5 | TRBV28 | . | 13 | TGTGCCTCGTCCGGGACGAGGGATGGTCGACAGCATTTT | CASSGTRDGRQHF
. | TRBJ2-7 | TRBV28 | . | 17 | TGTGCCAGCAGGCCCCGGGACTTACGGATGAACTCCTACGAGCAGTACTTC | CASRPRDLRMNSYEQYF
. | TRBJ2-7 | TRBV7-9 | . | 12 | TGTGCCAGCAGCTTTATGGGGGGCGAGCAGTACTTC | CASSFMGGEQYF
. | TRBJ2-5 | TRBV6-5 | once | 16 | TGTGCCAGCAGTTACATGGGACTTACGTACCAAGAGACCCAGTACTTC | CASSYMGLTYQETQYF
TRBD2 | TRBJ2-3 | TRBV4-1 | . | 16 | TGCGCCAGCAGCCAAGGAACTAGCGCGAGGGAGGATACGCAGTATTTT | CASSQGTSAREDTQYF
. | TRBJ2-2 | TRBV6-5 | . | 16 | TGTGCCAGCAGTTACGGACCCCCCACGAACACCGGGGAGCTGTTTTTT | CASSYGPPTNTGELFF
. | TRBJ1-4 | TRBV3-1/TRBV3-2 | . | 16 | TGTGCCAGCAGCCTAGGACCCAGGGGAACTAATGAAAAACTGTTTTTT | CASSLGPRGTNEKLFF
TRBD2 | TRBJ2-3 | TRBV28 | . | 17 | TGTGCCAGCAGTCCTAGCGGGAGTTGGGGCTACACAGATACGCAGTATTTT | CASSPSGSWGYTDTQYF
TRBD2 | TRBJ2-1 | TRBV4-1 | . | 15 | TGCGCCAGCAGTCCCACTAGCGGGATTTACAATGAGCAGTTCTTC | CASSPTSGIYNEQFF
. | TRBJ2-1 | TRBV7-2 | . | 17 | TGTGCCAGCAGCTTAGGGCGGGGCTCAAGCTCCTACAATGAGCAGTTCTTC | CASSLGRGSSSYNEQFF
. | TRBJ2-7 | TRBV3-1/TRBV3-2 | . | 16 | TGTGCCAGCAGCTCTACAACGATGGAAGGCTCCTACGAGCAGTACTTC | CASSSTTMEGSYEQYF
. | TRBJ1-4 | TRBV19 | few | 16 | TGTGCCAGTAGTGTGCAGGGAGTGGAACCTAATGAAAAACTGTTTTTT | CASSVQGVEPNEKLFF
TRBD1 | TRBJ1-2 | TRBV7-2 | . | 12 | TGTGCCAGCAGCTTGCGACAGGGTGGCTACACCTTC | CASSLRQGGYTF
TRBD1 | TRBJ2-1 | TRBV29-1 | . | 12 | TGCAGCGTTGGAACAGGGGAGAATGAGCAGTTCTTC | CSVGTGENEQFF
. | TRBJ2-3 | TRBV5-4 | . | 14 | TGTGCCAGCAGCTTTGTTCGAACTCCAGATACGCAGTATTTT | CASSFVRTPDTQYF
TRBD1 | TRBJ2-5 | TRBV28 | once | 14 | TGTGCCAGCAGTCCACAGGGGGCGGGAGAGACCCAGTACTTC | CASSPQGAGETQYF
TRBD1 | TRBJ2-1 | TRBV28 | . | 17 | TGTGCCAGCAGCCTTCTTCACCGGGACAGGGCTTACAATGAGCAGTTCTTC | CASSLLHRDRAYNEQFF
TRBD1 | TRBJ1-5 | TRBV6-2/TRBV6-3 | . | 17 | TGTGCCAGCAGCCGGGACAGGGGGCCGGGAGGCAATCAGCCCCAGCATTTT | CASSRDRGPGGNQPQHF
. | TRBJ1-2 | TRBV5-1 | . | 15 | TGCGCCAGCAGCCCGACCCGGGACGGGGGCTATGGCTACACCTTC | CASSPTRDGGYGYTF
. | TRBJ1-4 | TRBV5-4 | . | 14 | TGTGCCAGCAGCCCTGAACGTCCCAATGAAAAACTGTTTTTT | CASSPERPNEKLFF
. | TRBJ1-1 | TRBV5-6 | . | 17 | TGTGCCAGCAGCTTGTATGTAATGGCGAGGGGGAACACTGAAGCTTTCTTT | CASSLYVMARGNTEAFF
. | TRBJ1-2 | TRBV5-1 | . | 15 | TGCGCCAGCAGCTTCAGTGGGGGAAATAACTATGGCTACACCTTC | CASSFSGGNNYGYTF
TRBD2 | TRBJ2-7 | TRBV28 | . | 15 | TGTGCCAGCAGTCCGGGGACTAGCGGGGCCTACGAGCAGTACTTC | CASSPGTSGAYEQYF
TRBD1 | TRBJ2-1 | TRBV19 | . | 15 | TGTGCCAGTAGTGACCCGGGACAGGGGTTCAATGAGCAGTTCTTC | CASSDPGQGFNEQFF
. | TRBJ1-6 | TRBV2 | once | 15 | TGTGCCAGCAGTGAAGGGCGGACCGTGGATTCACCCCTCCACTTT | CASSEGRTVDSPLHF
. | TRBJ1-6 | TRBV3-1/TRBV3-2 | . | 15 | TGTGCCAGCAGCCAAGGGATCGGCAAGGATTCACCCCTCCACTTT | CASSQGIGKDSPLHF
. | TRBJ1-2 | TRBV5-5 | . | 14 | TGTGCCAGCAGCCCGGGTAGGGCCCACTATGGCTACACCTTC | CASSPGRAHYGYTF
. | TRBJ2-2 | TRBV28 | . | 15 | TGTGCCAGCAGTAAAGGAGGGCCGGGGTCCGGGGAGCTGTTTTTT | CASSKGGPGSGELFF
. | TRBJ2-5 | TRBV12-3/TRBV12-4 | . | 13 | TGTGCCAGCAGTTTTGAGGCCGGGGAGACCCAGTACTTC | CASSFEAGETQYF
. | TRBJ2-7 | TRBV5-1 | once | 14 | TGCGCCAGCAGCTTGGGAGGACAGCTCTACGAGCAGTACTTC | CASSLGGQLYEQYF
. | TRBJ1-3 | TRBV18 | once | 16 | TGTGCCAGCTCACCACAGGTCGACTCCTCTGGAAACACCATATATTTT | CASSPQVDSSGNTIYF
. | TRBJ1-2 | TRBV29-1 | . | 16 | TGCAGCGTTGGGCGGGGGGGGAACGCCGAAAACTATGGCTACACCTTC | CSVGRGGNAENYGYTF
TRBD1 | TRBJ1-1 | TRBV5-1 | . | 15 | TGCGCCAGCCAACCCCCAGGGGGAATGGACACTGAAGCTTTCTTT | CASQPPGGMDTEAFF
. | TRBJ2-1 | TRBV25-1 | . | 12 | TGTGCCAGCGGGCAGCCAATCAATGAGCAGTTCTTC | CASGQPINEQFF
TRBD2 | TRBJ2-3 | TRBV5-4 | . | 12 | TGTGCCACGGGACTAGTAGCAGATACGCAGTATTTT | CATGLVADTQYF
. | TRBJ1-5 | TRBV27 | . | 14 | TGTGCCAGCAGTTCCAGTGGGCTGTATCAGCCCCAGCATTTT | CASSSSGLYQPQHF
. | TRBJ1-1 | TRBV28 | . | 11 | TGTGCCAGCAGTGAAGAACTAGAAGCTTTCTTT | CASSEELEAFF
. | TRBJ2-2 | TRBV7-2 | . | 12 | TGTGCCAGCAGCTTAGTTCTCGGGGAGCTGTTTTTT | CASSLVLGELFF
. | TRBJ1-5 | TRBV4-2 | . | 16 | TGTGCCAGCAGCCAAGATGATAAGGGCAGGGGACAGCCCCAGCATTTT | CASSQDDKGRGQPQHF
. | TRBJ2-7 | TRBV7-6 | . | 15 | TGTGCCAGCAGCTTATATGGGGGGACATCCTACGAGCAGTACTTC | CASSLYGGTSYEQYF
. | TRBJ2-2 | TRBV11-3 | . | 15 | TGTGCCAGCAGCTTAGGAACAGGGAACACCGGGGAGCTGTTTTTT | CASSLGTGNTGELFF
TRBD1 | TRBJ2-7 | TRBV30 | . | 14 | TGTGCCTGGGCATACGGACAGGGGACCTACGAGCAGTACTTC | CAWAYGQGTYEQYF
TRBD2 | TRBJ2-1 | TRBV5-4 | . | 15 | TGTGCCAGCAGCTTGAGGACTAGCGGAGGCAATGAGCAGTTCTTC | CASSLRTSGGNEQFF
. | TRBJ2-5 | TRBV28 | . | 16 | TGTGCCAGCAGTTTTGAATCTTACAGGGTCGGGGAGACCCAGTACTTC | CASSFESYRVGETQYF
. | TRBJ1-1 | TRBV9 | . | 13 | TGTGCCAGCAGCGTAGCGTGGGGGACTGAAGCTTTCTTT | CASSVAWGTEAFF
. | TRBJ2-7 | TRBV24-1 | . | 14 | TGTGCCCCAATATGCGCGAGTTCGGGAGACGAGCAGTACTTC | CAPICASSGDEQYF